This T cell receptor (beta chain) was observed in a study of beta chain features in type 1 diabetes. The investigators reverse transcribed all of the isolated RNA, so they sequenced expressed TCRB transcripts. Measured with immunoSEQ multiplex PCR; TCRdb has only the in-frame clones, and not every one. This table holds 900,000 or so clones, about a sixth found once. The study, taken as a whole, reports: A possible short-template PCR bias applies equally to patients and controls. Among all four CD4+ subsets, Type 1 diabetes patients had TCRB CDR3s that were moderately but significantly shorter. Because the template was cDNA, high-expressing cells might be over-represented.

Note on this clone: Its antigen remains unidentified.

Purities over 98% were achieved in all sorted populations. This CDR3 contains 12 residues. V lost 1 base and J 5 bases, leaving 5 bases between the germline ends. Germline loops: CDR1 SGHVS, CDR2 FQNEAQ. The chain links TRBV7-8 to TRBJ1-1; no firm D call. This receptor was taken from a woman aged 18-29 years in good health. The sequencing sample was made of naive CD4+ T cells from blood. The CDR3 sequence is CASSLEVTEAFF. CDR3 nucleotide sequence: TGTGCCAGCAGCTTAGAGGTAACTGAAGCTTTCTTT.